This T cell receptor beta chain was observed in a study of regulatory T cells in long-lasting Graves disease. Study-level results: Persistent disease showed a preference for TRBV28, TRBJ1-2 and TRBJ2-5.

In regard to this clonotype: Its antigen is not identified.

The TCR beta library used iRepertoire HTBI primers with Arm-PCR amplification of CDR3. TCRdb independently ran MiXCR on the multiplex PCR reads; one entry per CDR3 protein. The sample holds approximately 490,000 distinct CDR3 sequences, 16% seen once. As to time point: newly diagnosed GD, antithyroid drugs for less than 3 months. Construction of the TCR library relied on RNA isolated from PBMCs. The V gene end was trimmed by 4 bases and the J gene end by 2 bases; junction bases not matched to a gene: 10. Germline V CDR1 and CDR2: SGDLS, YYNGEE. The CDR3 has 18 residues. The sample was also linked to a second study, of T cells in Graves' hyperthyroidism and ophthalmopathy. From that report: In blood, most of the thyroid clonotypes expanded above 0.001 were also present.

Specimen: peripheral blood mononuclear cells (PBMCs), collected at new diagnosis, from a patient treated with antithyroid drugs. This TCR derives from a man aged 40-49 years with Graves disease. The chain employs TRBV9 and TRBJ2-3, with TRBD2 matching 13 bases. This CDR3 reads CASSPRWGTSGNTDTQYF. In nucleotides, the CDR3 is TGTGCCAGCAGCCCTAGGTGGGGGACTAGCGGGAACACAGATACGCAGTATTTT.